This T cell receptor beta chain came from a study of T-cell memory formation after mild COVID-19. As for the study in general: TCR clusters were largely donor specific.

TCRdb re-derived calls from the 5' RACE reads in MiXCR, one entry per CDR3 protein. The table includes 190,000 or so distinct CDR3 sequences, over 9.5% detected once. Points on this clonotype: The antigen remains unidentified.

CDR1 is SGHKS, CDR2 YYEKEE, per germline (reference sequence). V was cut by 5 bases and J by 8 bases, with 14 bases left in between. This CDR3 has 14 amino acids. Study results and caveats: Clones that shrank (day 15 to 85) were balanced CD4/CD8, whereas later expanders leaned CD4+. What remained unconfirmed was the SARS-CoV-2 specificity of second-wave clones peaking on day 37.

The genes are TRBV5-5 and TRBJ1-6; possible D gene TRBD1, 6 bases. Specimen: PBMCs or a T cell subset sorted from them (not recorded which). The receptor was derived from a man aged 18 to 35 who had mild COVID-19 (a few samples of this study predate the infection). Cell type and time point are not known. The CDR3 region has the DNA TGTGCCAGCAGACCAGGGGACTGGGATTCACCCCTCCACTTT. Protein sequence: CASRPGDWDSPLHF.